Below are 11 T cell receptor beta chains sequenced from a single sample in a study of blood T cells in healthy people across ages. Through a sample-barcoded 5' primer and a J-beta primer mix, a second PCR was run for roughly 6 to 12 cycles. From the 5' RACE reads, TCRdb called clonotypes with MiXCR, one entry per CDR3 protein. The table records 750,000 to 950,000 distinct CDR3 sequences, 50% to 65% of them present only once. Sample: blood. The receptors here all came from a man aged 80 or over in good health.

J is TRBJ2-1 and V is TRBV5-1; 7 nucleotides agree with TRBD1. Per the germline V gene, CDR1 is SGHRS and CDR2 is YFSETQ. Trimming took 0 bases from V and 4 from J; bases not matched to a gene: 7. This CDR3 has 16 residues. CDR3 DNA sequence: TGCGCCAGCAGCTTGGATTCGAGGGGGCCTTACAATGAGCAGTTCTTC. It yields the protein CASSLDSRGPYNEQFF.

The chain couples TRBV20-1 to TRBJ2-7, with D tentatively TRBD2 (5 bases). The CDR3 length is 13 residues. CDR1 is DFQATT, CDR2 SNEGSKA, per germline (reference sequence). V was pared by 0 bases and J by 2 bases, with 8 bases between. CDR3 amino acids: CSARDRRAYEQYF. In nucleotides, the CDR3 is TGCAGTGCTAGAGATAGGCGGGCCTACGAGCAGTACTTC.

About this clonotype: The junction departs from the called germline gene at one end, perhaps through a read error. The chain couples TRBV20-1 to TRBJ2-1; 9 bases align to TRBD2. Germline CDR1 reads DFQATT; CDR2 reads SNEGSKA (reference sequence). CDR3 length equals 13 residues. The CDR3 DNA reads TGCAGTGCCCCCGGGACTAGCTACAAAGAGCAGTTCTTC. Translating it yields CSAPGTSYKEQFF.

This chain uses TRBV12-3 or TRBV12-4 with TRBJ2-4, with 12 bases aligning to TRBD2. The V gene end was trimmed by 5 bases and the J gene end by 7 bases; junction bases not matched to a gene: 3. The CDR3 totals 14 residues. CDR3 coding DNA: TGTGCCAGCAGTGGGACTAGCGGGTTTAACATTCAGTACTTC. Amino acid sequence: CASSGTSGFNIQYF.

This clonotype has only a few counts. Written as DNA, the CDR3 is TGTGCCAGCAGCGTAGGCCTAGCGGAGAATGAGCAGTTCTTC. This translates into CASSVGLAENEQFF. The V and J genes are TRBV9 and TRBJ2-1; 7 nucleotides match TRBD2. The V and J ends lost 0 bases and 7 bases, in that order; junction bases with no gene match: 4. Germline V gene data show CDR1 as SGDLS and CDR2 as YYNGEE. The CDR3 contains 14 residues.

The CDR3 bases are TGTGCCAGCAGAAAGGTGGCTAGCGGGGTCTCCTACAATGAGCAGTTCTTC. Residues: CASRKVASGVSYNEQFF. The chain employs TRBV12-3 or TRBV12-4 and TRBJ2-1; 9 bases are a match to TRBD2. There are 17 residues in the CDR3. Unmatched junction bases numbered 9, after V lost 6 bases and J lost 0 bases.

A few counts support this clonotype. The V call is TRBV29-1, the J call TRBJ1-2, with 7 bases identical to TRBD1. The CDR3 runs to 14 residues. The ends lost 0 bases at V and 4 bases at J; junction bases unmatched: 5. Germline V gene lookup returns CDR1 SQVTM and CDR2 ANQGSEA. CDR3 region: CSVEERQGGYGYTF. The CDR3 nucleotides read TGCAGCGTTGAAGAGCGACAGGGCGGCTATGGCTACACCTTC.

The V gene is TRBV29-1, the J gene TRBJ1-5; D ambiguous. CDR1 SQVTM and CDR2 ANQGSEA come from the germline V gene. CDR3 length: 13 residues. V was cut by 6 bases and J by 6 bases, with 15 bases left in between. CDR3 coding DNA: TGCAGCGTGGGTCAGTCGGAGCGTCAGCCCCAGCATTTT. Amino acids: CSVGQSERQPQHF.

For this clonotype: A junction boundary mismatches the germline segment, possibly from a read error. The chain is built from TRBV18 and TRBJ1-2, with TRBD1 identical over 7 bases. The CDR3 covers 14 residues. Germline lookup yields CDR1 KGHSH and CDR2 LQKENI. Here the CDR3 reads CDSSPTGRTGGYTF. The CDR3 coding sequence is TGTGACAGCTCACCCACTGGTCGGACAGGCGGCTACACCTTC.

J is TRBJ2-3 and V is TRBV6-2 or TRBV6-3; no firm D call. Germline values: CDR1 MNHEY, CDR2 SVGEGT. V dropped 8 bases and J dropped 4 bases, with 7 bases sitting between them. The CDR3 extends over 11 amino acids. In DNA, the CDR3 is TGTGCCAGCTTGCAAGCAGATACGCAGTATTTT. The encoded protein is CASLQADTQYF.

The chain links TRBV20-1 to TRBJ2-7; 13 positions agree with TRBD2. Unmatched junction bases numbered 5, after V lost 3 bases and J lost 0 bases. The CDR3 covers 16 residues. Germline CDR1 reads DFQATT; CDR2 reads SNEGSKA (reference sequence). The CDR3 coding sequence is TGCAGTGCTAGGGGGACTAGCGGGGATCACTCCTACGAGCAGTACTTC. This encodes CSARGTSGDHSYEQYF.